This T cell receptor (beta chain) stems from a study of radiation and T cells in renal cell carcinoma. Clones were sequenced by immunoSEQ multiplex PCR, and TCRdb holds only the in-frame ones, with some missing. The sample has under 150,000 clones, 75% to 90% seen once. Noted time point: blood 2 weeks post-SBRT. Treatment given: 15 Gy SBRT to primary tumor, nephrectomy 4 weeks later. This specimen was blood, taken from a patient whose treatment included radiotherapy and nephrectomy. The sequence was obtained from a woman aged 55-69 years with renal cell carcinoma.

The CDR3 protein is CAISEGPRTEAFF. The CDR3 DNA sequence: TGTGCCATCAGTGAGGGACCTCGAACTGAAGCTTTCTTT. The chain carries TRBV10-3 and TRBJ1-1; D unclear. The CDR3 totals 13 residues. CDR1 and CDR2 from the germline V gene are ENHRY and SYGVKD. Trimming left V 2 bases short and J 5 bases short, with 9 bases between.